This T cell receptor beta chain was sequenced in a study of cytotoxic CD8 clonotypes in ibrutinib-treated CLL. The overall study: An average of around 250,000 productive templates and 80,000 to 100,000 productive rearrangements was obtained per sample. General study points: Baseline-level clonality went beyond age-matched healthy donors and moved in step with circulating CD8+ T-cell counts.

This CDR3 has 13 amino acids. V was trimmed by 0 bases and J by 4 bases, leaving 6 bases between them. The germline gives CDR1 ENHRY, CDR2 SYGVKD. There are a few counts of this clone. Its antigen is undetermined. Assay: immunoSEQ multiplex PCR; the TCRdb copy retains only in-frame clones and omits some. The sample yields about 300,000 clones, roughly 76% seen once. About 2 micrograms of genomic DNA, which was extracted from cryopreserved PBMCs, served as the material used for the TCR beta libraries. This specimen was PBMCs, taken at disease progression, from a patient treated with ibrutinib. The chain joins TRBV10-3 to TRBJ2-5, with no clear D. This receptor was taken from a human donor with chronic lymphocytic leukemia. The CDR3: CAISESALETQYF. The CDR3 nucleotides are TGTGCCATCAGTGAGTCGGCACTAGAGACCCAGTACTTC.